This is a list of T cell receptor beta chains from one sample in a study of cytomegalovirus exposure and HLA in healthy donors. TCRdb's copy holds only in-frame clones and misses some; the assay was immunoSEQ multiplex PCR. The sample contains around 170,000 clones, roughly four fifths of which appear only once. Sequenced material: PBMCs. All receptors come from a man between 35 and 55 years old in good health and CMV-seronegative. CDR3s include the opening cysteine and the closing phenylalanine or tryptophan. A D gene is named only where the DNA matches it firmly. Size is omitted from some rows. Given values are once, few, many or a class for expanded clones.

CDR3: CASSLARTGEGNTIYF
DNA: TGTGCCAGCAGCTTAGCCCGGACAGGGGAAGGAAACACCATATATTTT
size: -
D: TRBD1
J: TRBJ1-3
V: TRBV7-2

CDR3: CASSFGQGSQPQHF
DNA: TGCGCCAGCAGCTTTGGACAGGGTAGTCAGCCCCAGCATTTT
size: -
D: TRBD1
J: TRBJ1-5
V: TRBV5-1

CDR3: CASSQGDRGRPNTEAFF
DNA: TGTGCCAGCAGCCAAGGGGACAGGGGACGACCGAACACTGAAGCTTTCTTT
size: few
D: TRBD1
J: TRBJ1-1
V: TRBV4-2

CDR3: CASSYEPTTGAMGAFF
DNA: TGTGCCAGCAGTTACGAACCGACGACAGGGGCGATGGGAGCTTTCTTT
size: -
D: TRBD1
J: TRBJ1-1
V: TRBV6-6

CDR3: CASSEIRDMFYEQYF
DNA: TGTGCCAGCAGTGAGATCCGGGACATGTTTTACGAGCAGTACTTC
size: -
D: -
J: TRBJ2-7
V: TRBV28

CDR3: CASSYPGQGDRGYTF
DNA: TGTGCCAGCAGCTACCCGGGACAGGGGGATCGGGGCTACACCTTC
size: -
D: TRBD1
J: TRBJ1-2
V: TRBV5-5

CDR3: CASGFDREQANEKLFF
DNA: TGTGCCAGCGGTTTTGACAGGGAGCAGGCTAATGAAAAACTGTTTTTT
size: -
D: TRBD1
J: TRBJ1-4
V: TRBV6-5

CDR3: CASSPPSDTEAFF
DNA: TGTGCCAGCAGCCCCCCCTCGGACACTGAAGCTTTCTTT
size: -
D: -
J: TRBJ1-1
V: TRBV7-9

CDR3: CASSPPSHSYEQYF
DNA: TGTGCCAGCAGCCCCCCTAGTCATTCCTACGAGCAGTACTTC
size: -
D: -
J: TRBJ2-7
V: TRBV28

CDR3: CASSLSEGISGNTIYF
DNA: TGTGCCAGCAGCCTTTCGGAGGGCATTTCCGGAAACACCATATATTTT
size: -
D: -
J: TRBJ1-3
V: TRBV5-5

CDR3: CASSVTGKNGYTF
DNA: TGTGCCAGCAGCGTGACAGGGAAGAATGGCTACACCTTC
size: few
D: TRBD1
J: TRBJ1-2
V: TRBV5-4

CDR3: CASSLGTGGKETQYF
DNA: TGTGCCAGCAGCTTAGGAACAGGGGGCAAAGAGACCCAGTACTTC
size: -
D: TRBD1
J: TRBJ2-5
V: TRBV7-3

CDR3: CASSPRTMGTDNEQFF
DNA: TGTGCCAGCAGTCCCCGGACTATGGGGACTGACAATGAGCAGTTCTTC
size: -
D: -
J: TRBJ2-1
V: TRBV28